The 8 T cell receptor beta chains below were found in one sample sequenced in a study of T-cell memory formation after mild COVID-19. TCRdb independently ran MiXCR on the 5' RACE reads; one entry per CDR3 protein. The sample includes tens of thousands of distinct CDR3 sequences, around 10% of them seen just once. Sequencing was performed on PBMCs or a T cell subset sorted from them (not recorded which). The receptors were gathered from a man aged 18 to 30 who had mild COVID-19 (a few samples of this study predate the infection). Cell type and time point are not known.

In its sample, this clonotype was seen many times. This sequence joins TRBV20-1 and TRBJ2-7; 9 nucleotides match TRBD1. The germline V gene has CDR1 DFQATT and CDR2 SNEGSKA (reference sequence). Germline trimming cut 0 bases from V and 2 bases from J; bases unmatched to any gene: 5. The CDR3 extends over 15 amino acids. The CDR3 coding sequence is TGCAGTGCTAGAGACGGGACAGGGACTACCTACGAGCAGTACGTC. Protein sequence: CSARDGTGTTYEQYV.

This clonotype was picked up a small number of times. J is TRBJ1-6 and V is TRBV5-1; possibly TRBD1 for D (5 bases). The CDR3 is 16 amino acids. Germline V gives CDR1 SGHRS, CDR2 YFSETQ. V lost 4 bases, J lost 0 bases, and 11 bases lay in between. The CDR3 protein is CASSPGRSSYNSPLHF. The CDR3, as DNA: TGCGCCAGCAGCCCGGGACGGAGCTCCTATAATTCACCCCTCCACTTT.

The chain uses TRBV28 and TRBJ2-7; TRBD1 or TRBD2 may be the D gene (5 bases each). The J call is uncertain, as TRBJ2-5 better fits the DNA end. The CDR3 has 14 residues. Germline lookup yields CDR1 MDHEN and CDR2 SYDVKM. The CDR3 nucleotides are TGTGCCAGCAGTTTAGGGGGTCCCCAAGAGACCCAGTACTTC. Encoded protein: CASSLGGPQETQYF.

The V gene is TRBV20-1, the J gene TRBJ2-5; D tentatively fits TRBD1 or TRBD2 (6 bases each). The CDR3 is made up of 14 amino acids. The V end was cut by 5 bases, the J end by 4 bases, with 17 bases between. Germline V gives CDR1 DFQATT, CDR2 SNEGSKA (reference sequence). CDR3 bases: TGCAGTGCTGCTCCTCTAGGGGGGAGAGAGACCCAGTACTTC. Protein product: CSAAPLGGRETQYF.

The table lists this clonotype with many counts. The chain couples TRBV4-3 to TRBJ2-7, with 9 nucleotides matching TRBD2. V shed 1 base, J shed 3 bases, and the junction held 1 base outside the gene matches. Germline V CDR1 and CDR2: LGHNA, YSLEER. This CDR3 is 14 amino acids long. The CDR3: CASSQGREGYEQYF. The CDR3 DNA reads as TGCGCCAGCAGCCAAGGGCGGGAGGGCTACGAGCAGTACTTC.

The CDR3 reads CARNRNSPLHF. The CDR3 bases are TGTGCCAGAAACAGGAATTCACCCCTCCACTTT. V is TRBV5-3 and J is TRBJ1-6; TRBD1 is a possible D gene (5 bases). TRBV5-3 is reported as an ORF; its role is uncertain. The V gene lost 6 bases and the J gene lost 7 bases, with 5 bases spanning the gap. The CDR3 is made up of 11 amino acids.

This clonotype has a handful of counts. The genes are TRBV4-3 and TRBJ2-3; 10 nucleotides agree with TRBD2. CDR1 is LGHNA, CDR2 YSLEER, per germline. The CDR3 is 17 amino acids. The V gene end was trimmed by 0 bases and the J gene end by 1 base; junction bases not matched to a gene: 4. CDR3 DNA sequence: TGCGCCAGCAGCCAAGAGGGCCTAGCGGGGGGCACAGATACGCAGTATTTT. It yields the protein CASSQEGLAGGTDTQYF.

V usage is TRBV12-3 or TRBV12-4 and J usage is TRBJ1-1; D not certain. Trimming removed 2 bases at V and 3 bases at J, with 10 bases between. The CDR3 is 14 residues long. CDR3 DNA: TGTGCCAGCAGTTTAAGTCAAGGAGACACTGAAGCTTTCTTT. This sequence encodes CASSLSQGDTEAFF.